The present entry profiles one T cell receptor beta chain with its context. Its antigen is not identified. The primer mix had 60 Vbeta and 13 Jbeta primers. The method was immunoSEQ multiplex PCR; TCRdb's version includes in-frame clones alone and lacks a portion of them. Of 200,000 to 250,000 clones in the sample, 60% to 80% were seen once. The data stem from a study of cytomegalovirus exposure and HLA in healthy donors. The study's findings and limits: A link between a missense DCLRE1C variant and TCR beta V- and J-gene trimming emerged from a later analysis.

The CDR3 covers 23 residues. J lost 0 bases, V lost 0 bases, and 20 bases had no gene match. Germline V lookup: CDR1 LNHNV, CDR2 YYDKDF (reference sequence). The genes are TRBV15 and TRBJ2-1, with 10 bases aligning to TRBD2. The receptor comes from a young man in good health and CMV-seronegative. The sample consisted of PBMCs. This CDR3 reads CATSRDYEVVAGGGGRSYNEQFF. CDR3 DNA: TGTGCCACCAGCAGAGATTATGAGGTAGTAGCGGGGGGTGGGGGACGCTCCTACAATGAGCAGTTCTTC.